Listed here are 32 T cell receptor beta chains from one sample, sequenced in a study of control samples from healthy donors and cancer patients. This table comes from immunoSEQ multiplex PCR, and its TCRdb copy is limited to in-frame clones, with some not included. The sample includes approximately 120,000 clones, about 89% of them seen just once. The specimen sequenced was blood. These receptors all stem from a woman aged 45-65 years in good health.

The V gene is TRBV7-2, the J gene TRBJ2-5; no clear D gene. V was trimmed by 8 bases and J by 6 bases, leaving 10 bases between them. CDR1 SGHTA and CDR2 FQGNSA come from the germline V gene. The CDR3 length is 11 residues. CDR3 in amino acids: CASRLGQTQYF. The CDR3 nucleotides read TGTGCCAGCCGACTCGGGCAGACCCAGTACTTC.

The chain links TRBV18 to TRBJ2-7, with a possible D match to TRBD1 (6 bases). The germline V gene encodes CDR1 KGHSH and CDR2 LQKENI. The CDR3 sequence is 14 residues long. V was pared by 3 bases and J by 0 bases, with 9 bases between. CDR3 in amino acids: CASSPDRLSYEQYF. Here the CDR3 DNA reads TGTGCCAGCTCACCCGACAGGCTCTCCTACGAGCAGTACTTC.

This rearrangement joins TRBV2 to TRBJ2-3; the D is unclear. V shed 4 bases and J shed 6 bases, with 5 bases lying between them. The CDR3 spans 11 residues. The germline gives CDR1 SNHLY, CDR2 FYNNEI. The CDR3 is CASSVSDTQYF. The DNA for the CDR3 is TGTGCCAGCAGTGTATCGGATACGCAGTATTTT.

The chain joins TRBV3-1 (or the pseudogene TRBV3-2) to TRBJ1-1; the D is unclear. Trimming cost V 4 bases and J 0 bases, with 9 bases left between them. The CDR3 loop spans 14 amino acids. Per the germline V gene, CDR1 is LGHDT and CDR2 is YNNKEL (reference sequence). The CDR3 sequence: CASSLTNMNTEAFF. CDR3 in DNA: TGTGCCAGCAGCCTTACAAACATGAACACTGAAGCTTTCTTT.

V is TRBV12-3 or TRBV12-4 and J is TRBJ1-2; maybe TRBD1 (6 bases). The CDR3 runs to 13 residues. V was trimmed by 6 bases and J by 1 base, leaving 9 bases between them. Here the CDR3 reads CASRRGGNYGYTF. The CDR3 nucleotides are TGTGCCAGCAGGAGGGGGGGTAACTATGGCTACACCTTC.

The chain has TRBV18 and TRBJ2-7; a weak D match, TRBD2 (6 bases). Germline CDR1 is KGHSH and CDR2 is LQKENI. The V end was cut by 5 bases, the J end by 7 bases, with 15 bases between. The CDR3 is 13 residues long. The DNA for the CDR3 is TGTGCCAGCTCAGGGGCGGGACGACGAGAGCAGTACGTC. Its translation: CASSGAGRREQYV.

The rearrangement uses TRBV11-2 and TRBJ2-7; maybe TRBD2 (5 bases). Germline values: CDR1 SGHAT, CDR2 FQNNGV. The V end lost 3 bases, the J end lost 3 bases, and 12 bases lay between the germline ends. The CDR3 length is 14 residues. The CDR3: CASSFAGILYEQYF. In DNA form, the CDR3 reads TGTGCCAGCAGCTTCGCGGGTATCCTCTACGAGCAGTACTTC.

V gene TRBV19 combines with J gene TRBJ1-5, with TRBD1 as a possible D gene (5 bases). Germline-derived CDR1 and CDR2 are LNHDA and SQIVND (reference sequence). The V end lost 3 bases, the J end lost 9 bases, and 12 bases lay between the germline ends. The CDR3 totals 13 residues. The DNA of the CDR3 is TGTGCCAGTAGTATGTCAGGCGGGGGGCCCCAGCATTTT. This codes for CASSMSGGGPQHF.

This clone was observed a few times. The V gene is TRBV4-1, the J gene TRBJ1-6, with D unresolved. CDR3 length: 14 amino acids. CDR1 is MGHRA and CDR2 is YSYEKL in the germline V gene. Trimming shortened V by 3 bases and J by 9 bases, and 12 bases separated the two germline ends. The CDR3 bases are TGCGCCAGCAGCCATGGACTGGCCGGTTCACCCCTCCACTTT. Translated, it gives CASSHGLAGSPLHF.

This sequence joins TRBV11-2 and TRBJ1-1; D may be TRBD1 (6 bases). The germline CDR1 and CDR2 sequences are SGHAT and FQNNGV. The length of the CDR3 is 15 residues. Deletions cut 6 bases from V and 6 bases from J, with 20 bases between. As DNA, the CDR3 is TGTGCCAGCAGTCCGGCAGGGGCCGTGACGTCTGAAGCTTTCTTT. Translating gives CASSPAGAVTSEAFF.

The chain employs TRBV7-9 and TRBJ2-4, with 8 bases that match TRBD1. Looked up from germline, CDR1 is SEHNR and CDR2 is FQNEAQ (reference sequence). The CDR3 extends over 15 amino acids. V dropped 7 bases and J dropped 1; count of bases not matched to a gene: 6. The chain's CDR3 is CASNRTGYAKNIQYF. In DNA, the CDR3 is TGTGCCAGCAACCGGACAGGGTATGCCAAAAACATTCAGTACTTC.

DNA for the CDR3: TGTGCCAGCAGCTTACGAAACGGGAGGAATGAGCAGTTCTTC. This translates into CASSLRNGRNEQFF. The chain recombines TRBV13 with TRBJ2-1; 7 nucleotides agree with TRBD2. The J segment lost 7 bases and the V segment lost 2 bases, leaving 5 bases of the junction unmatched. The CDR3 has 14 amino acids. CDR1 and CDR2 (germline): PRHDT, FYEKMQ (reference sequence).

The rearrangement links TRBV7-8 to TRBJ1-5; TRBD1 agrees at 7 bases. J gave up 5 bases and V 2 bases, and 3 bases lay outside the gene matches. Germline-derived CDR1 and CDR2 are SGHVS and FQNEAQ. The CDR3 is made up of 14 amino acids. CDR3 nucleotides: TGTGCCAGCAGCTTAATTCAGGGGGATCAGCCCCAGCATTTT. Translation gives CASSLIQGDQPQHF.

This chain joins TRBV4-3 and TRBJ1-1; D unclear. The CDR3 sequence is 18 residues long. The V gene's germline CDR1 is LGHNA and CDR2 YSLEER. V was cut by 0 bases and J by 0 bases, with 17 bases left in between. CDR3 sequence (DNA): TGCGCCAGCAGCCAAGACGTCTATGCAGCCACTATGAACACTGAAGCTTTCTTT. As protein: CASSQDVYAATMNTEAFF.

This chain uses TRBV2 with TRBJ1-5; D not resolved. The CDR3 loop spans 16 amino acids. The V end was cut by 6 bases, the J end by 0 bases, with 15 bases between. From germline, CDR1 is SNHLY and CDR2 FYNNEI. DNA for the CDR3: TGTGCCAGCAGGGGCCACCTCCTCTATAGCAATCAGCCCCAGCATTTT. Protein: CASRGHLLYSNQPQHF.

The V call is TRBV27, the J call TRBJ1-1; 9 nucleotides align to TRBD1. V was pared by 6 bases and J by 0 bases, with 8 bases of the junction left unmatched. There are 16 residues in the CDR3. Germline lookup yields CDR1 MNHEY and CDR2 SMNVEV (reference sequence). CDR3 sequence (DNA): TGTGCCAGCAGAAAAACCGGACAGGGGATGAACACTGAAGCTTTCTTT. This encodes CASRKTGQGMNTEAFF.

The chain uses TRBV18 and TRBJ1-5; D is undetermined. V was cut by 2 bases and J by 1 base, with 12 bases left in between. The CDR3 sequence is 16 residues long. Germline CDR1 and CDR2: KGHSH and LQKENI. CDR3 nucleotide sequence: TGTGCCAGCTCACCAGGCTGGCCGGGGAGCAATCAGCCCCAGCATTTT. This gives the protein CASSPGWPGSNQPQHF.

The chain is built from TRBV6-5 and TRBJ2-1; D gene unclear. CDR3 length equals 15 residues. V lost 2 bases and J lost 6, with 14 bases in between. Germline CDR1 and CDR2: MNHEY and SVGAGI. CDR3 in DNA: TGTGCCAGCAGTTACCTAGGAACCGGTGGCAATGAGCAGTTCTTC. It yields the protein CASSYLGTGGNEQFF.

This clone came up once. The chain has TRBV7-9 and TRBJ2-2; maybe TRBD1 (5 bases). The germline CDR1 and CDR2 sequences are SEHNR and FQNEAQ (reference sequence). Trimming stripped 0 bases from V and 0 bases from J, with 5 bases between. The CDR3 runs to 15 residues. The CDR3 here is CASSLAQANTGELFF. As DNA, the CDR3 is TGTGCCAGCAGCTTAGCACAGGCGAACACCGGGGAGCTGTTTTTT.

J is TRBJ2-4 and V is TRBV5-4; 10 bases agree with TRBD1. Trimming cost V 4 bases and J 2 bases; bases outside gene matches: 6. The CDR3 is 16 amino acids. Germline V lookup: CDR1 SGHNT, CDR2 YYREEE (reference sequence). The CDR3 DNA reads TGTGCCAGCAGCCTGGGACAGGGGACCTCCAAAAACATTCAGTACTTC. It yields the protein CASSLGQGTSKNIQYF.

The genes are TRBV5-8 and TRBJ2-1; 8 nucleotides agree with TRBD2. The germline V gene has CDR1 SGHTS and CDR2 YDEGEE. The CDR3 has 16 residues. J lost 7 bases, V lost 4 bases, and 13 bases had no gene match. The CDR3 loop is CASSPMAAGVRNEQFF. The CDR3 bases are TGTGCCAGCAGCCCTATGGCAGCGGGAGTGAGGAATGAGCAGTTCTTC.

The rearrangement joins TRBV18 to TRBJ2-3; TRBD2 might be the D (5 bases). Trimming left V 2 bases short and J 11 bases short, with 20 bases between. This CDR3 is built from 15 residues. Germline V gene data show CDR1 as KGHSH and CDR2 as LQKENI. The CDR3 DNA is TGTGCCAGCTCACCATTGGACGAGGGCCAGGTGGTGCAGTATTTT. As protein: CASSPLDEGQVVQYF. Based on the CDR3 plus reference TRBV18 and TRBJ2-3, the full variable domain is NAGVMQNPRHLVRRRGQEARLRCSPMKGHSHVYWYRQLPEEGLKFMVYLQKENIIDESGMPKERFSAEFPKEGPSILRIQQVVRGDSAAYFCASSPLDEGQVVQYFGPGTRLTVL.

J is TRBJ1-1 and V is TRBV29-1; TRBD1 agrees at 8 bases. The CDR3 loop spans 13 amino acids. In germline, CDR1 is SQVTM, CDR2 ANQGSEA. Trimming at V came to 4 bases and at J to 6 bases, leaving 7 bases not matched to a gene. CDR3: CSVAQGAGAEAFF. The CDR3 DNA is TGCAGCGTTGCGCAGGGGGCAGGTGCTGAAGCTTTCTTT.

The chain recombines TRBV7-9 with TRBJ2-7; TRBD1 agrees at 9 bases. In germline, CDR1 is SEHNR, CDR2 FQNEAQ (reference sequence). V lost 5 bases, J lost 5 bases, and 10 bases stayed unmatched. This CDR3 is 15 amino acids long. This chain's CDR3 is CASSTGTGFGNEQYF. Written as DNA, the CDR3 is TGTGCCAGCAGCACCGGGACAGGGTTTGGAAACGAGCAGTACTTC.

The V gene is TRBV13, the J gene TRBJ1-1; D is perhaps TRBD1 (5 bases). There are 14 residues in the CDR3. The germline CDR1 and CDR2 sequences are PRHDT and FYEKMQ (reference sequence). Trimming removed 2 bases at V and 6 bases at J, with 13 bases between. The DNA of the CDR3 is TGTGCCAGCAGCTTATTTGGGGGAGGCGCTGAAGCTTTCTTT. Its translation is CASSLFGGGAEAFF.

This clone has only one observation. The CDR3 is CATSELTSGNTDTQYF. In DNA form, the CDR3 reads TGTGCCACCAGCGAACTGACTAGCGGAAACACAGATACGCAGTATTTT. V usage is TRBV24-1 and J usage is TRBJ2-3, with 9 bases aligning to TRBD2. CDR1 KGHDR and CDR2 SFDVKD come from the germline V gene. The CDR3 is 16 residues long. Trimming removed 7 bases from V and 2 bases from J; junction bases left unmatched: 9.

The chain joins TRBV11-3 to TRBJ2-5, with D perhaps TRBD1 or TRBD2 (5 bases each). The V gene lost 5 bases and the J gene lost 4 bases, with 14 bases spanning the gap. The CDR3 totals 14 residues. Per the germline V gene, CDR1 is SGHNT and CDR2 is YENEEA. The CDR3 is CASSLPGPLETQYF. The CDR3 DNA is TGTGCCAGCAGCCTCCCGGGGCCTCTAGAGACCCAGTACTTC.

The V and J genes are TRBV3-1 (or the pseudogene TRBV3-2) and TRBJ2-2, with D possibly TRBD1 on 6 matching bases. Germline V lookup: CDR1 LGHDT, CDR2 YNNKEL (reference sequence). Trimming cost V 4 bases and J 3 bases, with 9 bases left between them. This CDR3 is built from 14 residues. Here the CDR3 reads CASSRQGYTGELFF. For the CDR3, the DNA is TGTGCCAGCAGCCGCCAGGGGTACACCGGGGAGCTGTTTTTT.

This clone was picked up one time. V is TRBV6-6 and J is TRBJ1-2, with 7 positions matching TRBD1. V lost 6 bases and J lost 0; bases outside the gene matches: 7. CDR3 length: 15 residues. Per the germline V gene, CDR1 is MNHNY and CDR2 is SVGAGI (reference sequence). DNA of the CDR3: TGTGCCAGCAGCGGCTCGGACAGGACTAACTATGGCTACACCTTC. Protein: CASSGSDRTNYGYTF.

The V gene is TRBV18, the J gene TRBJ2-5; tentative D call: TRBD2 (5 bases). Trimming removed 9 bases from V and 4 bases from J, with 15 bases in between. There are 13 residues in the CDR3. The germline gives CDR1 KGHSH, CDR2 LQKENI. The CDR3 bases are TGTGCCAGTTCCTCGGGATCTGCAGAGACCCAGTACTTC. It specifies CASSSGSAETQYF.

This rearrangement joins TRBV7-9 to TRBJ1-2, with TRBD1 as a possible D gene (6 bases). Germline-derived CDR1 and CDR2 are SEHNR and FQNEAQ (reference sequence). The CDR3 consists of 14 residues. V was trimmed by 3 bases and J by 8 bases, leaving 16 bases between them. CDR3 sequence (DNA): TGTGCCAGCAGCTTGCGGGGGGCCGAACGCGGCTACACCTTC. It specifies CASSLRGAERGYTF.

The CDR3 protein is CASSPYAGGEVDTQYF. The DNA for the CDR3 is TGTGCCAGCAGCCCCTACGCGGGGGGGGAGGTAGATACGCAGTATTTT. This chain joins TRBV9 and TRBJ2-3, with TRBD2 matching 9 bases. J lost 5 bases, V lost 4 bases, and 11 bases had no gene match. This CDR3 is built from 16 residues. Germline V lookup: CDR1 SGDLS, CDR2 YYNGEE.